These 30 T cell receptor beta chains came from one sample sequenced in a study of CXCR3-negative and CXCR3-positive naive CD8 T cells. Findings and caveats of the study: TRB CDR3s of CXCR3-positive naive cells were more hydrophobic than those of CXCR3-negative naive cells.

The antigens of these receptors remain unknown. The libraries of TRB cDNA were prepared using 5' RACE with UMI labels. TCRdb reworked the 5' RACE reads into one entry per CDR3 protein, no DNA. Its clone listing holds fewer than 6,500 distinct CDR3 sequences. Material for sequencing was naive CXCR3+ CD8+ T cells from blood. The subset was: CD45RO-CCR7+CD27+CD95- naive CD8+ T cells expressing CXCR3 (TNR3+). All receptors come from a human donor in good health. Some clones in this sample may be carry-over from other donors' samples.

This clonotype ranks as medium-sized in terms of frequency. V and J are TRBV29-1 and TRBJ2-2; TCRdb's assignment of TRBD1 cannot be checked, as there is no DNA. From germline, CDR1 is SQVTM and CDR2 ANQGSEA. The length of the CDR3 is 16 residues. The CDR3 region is CSVEGSARDRAGELFF.

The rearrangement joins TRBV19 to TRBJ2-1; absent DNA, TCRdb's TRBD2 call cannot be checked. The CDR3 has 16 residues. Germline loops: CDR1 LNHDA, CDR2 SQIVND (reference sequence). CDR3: CASSIASRGTYNEQFF.

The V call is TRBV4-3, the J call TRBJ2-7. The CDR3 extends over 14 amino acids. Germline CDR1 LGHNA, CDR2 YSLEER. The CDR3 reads CASSQGTSSYEQYF.

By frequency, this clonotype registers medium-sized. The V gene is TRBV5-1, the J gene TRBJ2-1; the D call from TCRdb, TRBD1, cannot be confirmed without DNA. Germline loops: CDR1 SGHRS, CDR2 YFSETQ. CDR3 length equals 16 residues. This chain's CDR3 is CASSLDGTGGLYEQFF.

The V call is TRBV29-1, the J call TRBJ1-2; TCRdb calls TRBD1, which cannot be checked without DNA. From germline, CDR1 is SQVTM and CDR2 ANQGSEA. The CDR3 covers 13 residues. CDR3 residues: CSAGDGANYGYTF.

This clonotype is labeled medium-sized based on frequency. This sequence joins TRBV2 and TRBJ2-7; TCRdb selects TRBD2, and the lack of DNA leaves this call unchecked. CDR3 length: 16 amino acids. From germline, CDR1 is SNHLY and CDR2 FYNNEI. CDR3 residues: CASSEDPGTRADEQYF.

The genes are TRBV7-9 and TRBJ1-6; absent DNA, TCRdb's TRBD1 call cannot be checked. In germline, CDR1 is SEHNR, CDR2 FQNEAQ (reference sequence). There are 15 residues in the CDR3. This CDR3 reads CASSSPGQSNSPLHF. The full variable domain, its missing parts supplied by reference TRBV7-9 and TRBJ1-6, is DTGVSQNPRHKITKRGQNVTFRCDPISEHNRLYWYRQTLGQGPEFLTYFQNEAQLEKSRLLSDRFSAERPKGSFSTLEIQRTEQGDSAMYLCASSSPGQSNSPLHFGNGTRLTVT.

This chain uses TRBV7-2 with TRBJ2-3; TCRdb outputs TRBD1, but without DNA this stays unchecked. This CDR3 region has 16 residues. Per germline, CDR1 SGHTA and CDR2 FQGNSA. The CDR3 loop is CASSLVGGAATDTQYF.

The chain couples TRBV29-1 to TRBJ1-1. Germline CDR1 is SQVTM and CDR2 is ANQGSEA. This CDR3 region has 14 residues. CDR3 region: CSVVGWESNTEAFF.

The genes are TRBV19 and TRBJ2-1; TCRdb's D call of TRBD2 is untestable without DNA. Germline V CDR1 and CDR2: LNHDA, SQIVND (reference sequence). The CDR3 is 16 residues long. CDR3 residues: CASKEASGGAYNEQFF. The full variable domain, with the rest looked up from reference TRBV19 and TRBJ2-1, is DGGITQSPKYLFRKEGQNVTLSCEQNLNHDAMYWYRQDPGQGLRLIYYSQIVNDFQKGDIAEGYSVSREKKESFPLTVTSAQKNPTAFYLCASKEASGGAYNEQFFGPGTRLTVL.

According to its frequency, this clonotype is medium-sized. The CDR3 loop reads CATSESGSTDTQYF. The rearrangement uses TRBV15 and TRBJ2-3. The CDR3 runs to 14 residues. Germline CDR1 is LNHNV and CDR2 is YYDKDF (reference sequence).

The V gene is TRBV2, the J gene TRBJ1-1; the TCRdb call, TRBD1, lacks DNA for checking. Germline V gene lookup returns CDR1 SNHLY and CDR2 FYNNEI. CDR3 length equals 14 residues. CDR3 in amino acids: CASNQGPMNTEAFF. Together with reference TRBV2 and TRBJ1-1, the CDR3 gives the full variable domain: EPEVTQTPSHQVTQMGQEVILRCVPISNHLYFYWYRQILGQKVEFLVSFYNNEISEKSEIFDDQFSVERPDGSNFTLKIRSTKLEDSAMYFCASNQGPMNTEAFFGQGTRLTVV.

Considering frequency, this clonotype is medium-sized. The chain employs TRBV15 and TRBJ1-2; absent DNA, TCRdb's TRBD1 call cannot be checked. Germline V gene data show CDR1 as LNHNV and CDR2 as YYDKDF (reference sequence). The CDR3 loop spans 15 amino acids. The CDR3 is CATSADRSGRYGYTF.

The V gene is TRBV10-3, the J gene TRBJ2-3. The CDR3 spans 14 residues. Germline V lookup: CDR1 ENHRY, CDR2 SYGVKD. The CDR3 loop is CAIRVSGYGDTQYF.

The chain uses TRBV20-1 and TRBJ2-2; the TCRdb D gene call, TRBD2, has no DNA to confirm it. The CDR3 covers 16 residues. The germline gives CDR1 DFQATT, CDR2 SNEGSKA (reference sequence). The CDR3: CSARPSGPTNTGELFF.

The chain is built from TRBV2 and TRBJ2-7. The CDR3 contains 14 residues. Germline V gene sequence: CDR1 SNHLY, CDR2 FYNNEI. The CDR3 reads CASKESLGFDEQYF.

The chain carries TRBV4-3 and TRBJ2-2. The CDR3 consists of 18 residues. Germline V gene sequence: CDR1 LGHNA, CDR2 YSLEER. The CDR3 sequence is CASSQDLVWDSDTGELFF.

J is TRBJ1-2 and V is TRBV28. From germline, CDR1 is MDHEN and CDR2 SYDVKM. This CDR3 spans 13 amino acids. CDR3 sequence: CASSSLRRYGYTF.

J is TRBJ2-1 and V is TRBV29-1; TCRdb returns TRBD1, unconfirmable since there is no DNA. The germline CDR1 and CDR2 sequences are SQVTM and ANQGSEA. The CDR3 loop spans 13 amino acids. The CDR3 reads CSVDRGRKNEQFF.

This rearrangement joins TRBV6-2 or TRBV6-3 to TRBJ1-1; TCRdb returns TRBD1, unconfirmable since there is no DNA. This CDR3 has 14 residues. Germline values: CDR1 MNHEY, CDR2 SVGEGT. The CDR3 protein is CATSYVGGDTEAFF.

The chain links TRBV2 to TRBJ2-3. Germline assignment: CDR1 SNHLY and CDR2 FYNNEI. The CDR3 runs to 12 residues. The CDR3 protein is CASSDGIDTQYF.

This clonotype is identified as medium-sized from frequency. The CDR3 protein is CASSFSGSGYEQYF. The rearrangement joins TRBV7-2 to TRBJ2-7; absent DNA, TCRdb's TRBD2 call cannot be checked. CDR1 and CDR2 from the germline V gene are SGHTA and FQGNSA. The CDR3 runs 14 residues.

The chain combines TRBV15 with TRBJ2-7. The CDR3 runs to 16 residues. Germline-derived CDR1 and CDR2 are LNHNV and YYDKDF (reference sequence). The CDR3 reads CATSRGRDVTTYEQYF.

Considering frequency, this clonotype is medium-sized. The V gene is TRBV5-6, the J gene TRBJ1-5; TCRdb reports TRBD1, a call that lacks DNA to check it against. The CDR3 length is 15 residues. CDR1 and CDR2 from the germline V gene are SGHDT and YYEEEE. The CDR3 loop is CASSQEGGGNQPQHF. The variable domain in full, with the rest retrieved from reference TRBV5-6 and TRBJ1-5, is DAGVTQSPTHLIKTRGQQVTLRCSPKSGHDTVSWYQQALGQGPQFIFQYYEEEERQRGNFPDRFSGHQFPNYSSELNVNALLLGDSALYLCASSQEGGGNQPQHFGDGTRLSIL.

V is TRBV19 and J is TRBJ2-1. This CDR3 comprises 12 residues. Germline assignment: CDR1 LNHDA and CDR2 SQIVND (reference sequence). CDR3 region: CASSLGNNEQFF.

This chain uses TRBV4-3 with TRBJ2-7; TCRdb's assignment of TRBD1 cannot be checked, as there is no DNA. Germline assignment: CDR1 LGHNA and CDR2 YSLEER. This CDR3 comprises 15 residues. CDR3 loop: CASSQDSGFIYEQYF.

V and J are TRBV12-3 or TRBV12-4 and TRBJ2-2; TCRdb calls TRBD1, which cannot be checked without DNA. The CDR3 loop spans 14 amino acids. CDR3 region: CASSPGTGTGELFF.

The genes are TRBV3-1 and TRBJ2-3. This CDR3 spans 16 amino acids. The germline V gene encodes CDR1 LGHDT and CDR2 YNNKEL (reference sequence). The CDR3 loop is CASSQFGSWFTDTQYF.

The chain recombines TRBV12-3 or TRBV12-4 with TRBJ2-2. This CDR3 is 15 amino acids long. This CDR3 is CASSLETISIGELFF.

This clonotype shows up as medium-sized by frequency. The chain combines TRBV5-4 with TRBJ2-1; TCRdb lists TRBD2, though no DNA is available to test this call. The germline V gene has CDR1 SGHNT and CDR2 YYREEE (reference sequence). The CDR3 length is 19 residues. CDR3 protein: CASSFEGLAGASSYNEQFF.